A single sample gave rise to the 9 T cell receptor beta chains below, sequenced in a study of T cells in Graves' hyperthyroidism and ophthalmopathy. TCR beta CDR3 regions were amplified from RNA. With the HTBI primer set, the TCR CDR3 went through a first round of RT-PCR. TCRdb redid the calling of the multiplex PCR reads with MiXCR, one entry per CDR3 protein. In the table there are 550,000 to 650,000 distinct CDR3 sequences, around 14% of which are singletons. The sequencing sample was made of blood. Receptors were obtained from a woman in her twenties or thirties with Graves' hyperthyroidism that later progressed to Graves' ophthalmopathy.

This clonotype occurred many times. This rearrangement joins TRBV3-1 to TRBJ2-7; D is undetermined. Germline V gene lookup returns CDR1 LGHDT and CDR2 YNNKEL (reference sequence). The CDR3 is 14 residues long. Trimming shortened V by 5 bases and J by 4 bases, and 15 bases separated the two germline ends. The CDR3 reads CASSSKARRYEQYF. The CDR3 DNA reads TGTGCCAGCAGCTCAAAGGCGCGGCGGTACGAGCAGTACTTC.

The chain couples TRBV5-4 to TRBJ2-1, with D maybe TRBD2 (6 bases). The CDR3 loop spans 13 amino acids. The ends were cut back, 5 bases at V and 8 bases at J, with 14 bases in the middle. Per the germline V gene, CDR1 is SGHNT and CDR2 is YYREEE (reference sequence). The CDR3 is CASSSDWGDEQFF. CDR3 DNA sequence: TGTGCCAGCAGTTCCGACTGGGGGGATGAGCAGTTCTTC.

V is TRBV6-2 or TRBV6-3 and J is TRBJ1-5; D remains unclear. The germline CDR1 and CDR2 sequences are MNHEY and SVGEGT. Trimming cost V 0 bases and J 7 bases, with 10 bases left between them. This CDR3 contains 14 residues. CDR3 loop: CASSYSPTVQPQHF. As DNA, the CDR3 is TGTGCCAGCAGTTACTCTCCAACAGTCCAGCCCCAGCATTTT.

This chain uses TRBV9 with TRBJ2-2; TRBD1 is a possible D gene (5 bases). CDR3 size: 16 residues. Trimming pared 3 bases from V and 0 bases from J, leaving 12 bases between. CDR1 is SGDLS, CDR2 YYNGEE, per germline. The CDR3 is CASSDLGRANTGELFF. The CDR3 bases are TGTGCCAGCAGCGACTTGGGCAGGGCGAACACCGGGGAGCTGTTTTTT. Drawing the rest from reference TRBV9 and TRBJ2-2, the complete variable domain is DSGVTQTPKHLITATGQRVTLRCSPRSGDLSVYWYQQSLDQGLQFLIQYYNGEERAKGNILERFSAQQFPDLHSELNLSSLELGDSALYFCASSDLGRANTGELFFGEGSRLTVL.

This clonotype has ten or more counts. V gene TRBV2 combines with J gene TRBJ1-2, with TRBD1 matching 7 bases. The V gene's germline CDR1 is SNHLY and CDR2 FYNNEI. Losses at the gene ends were 1 base for V and 14 bases for J; bases not matched to a gene: 7. CDR3 length equals 12 residues. CDR3 bases: TGTGCCAGCAGTGAAGGGCGGACAGGTTGGACCTTC. It translates to CASSEGRTGWTF.

The sample holds a few counts of this clonotype. The chain uses TRBV28 and TRBJ1-1; 7 bases map to TRBD1. This CDR3 is built from 12 residues. Trimming removed 6 bases from V and 9 bases from J; junction bases left unmatched: 7. Germline-derived CDR1 and CDR2 are MDHEN and SYDVKM. Here the CDR3 reads CASRQGTWKAFF. DNA for the CDR3: TGTGCCAGCAGACAGGGGACGTGGAAAGCTTTCTTT.

As regards this clonotype: Given a much more abundant clone one base away, this may be a read error. The V call is TRBV24-1, the J call TRBJ1-5, with 7 bases identical to TRBD1. CDR1 KGHDR and CDR2 SFDVKD come from the germline V gene. There are 14 residues in the CDR3. The CDR3 coding sequence is TGTGACACCAGTACTACAGGGGGCAATCAGCCCCAGCATTTT. The encoded protein is CDTSTTGGNQPQHF.

In this sample, this clonotype turned up a few times. The rearrangement uses TRBV6-2 or TRBV6-3 and TRBJ1-4, with TRBD1 as a possible D gene (6 bases). The CDR3 has 14 residues. Looked up from germline, CDR1 is MNHEY and CDR2 is SVGEGT. Deletions cut 4 bases from V and 13 bases from J, with 19 bases between. The CDR3 coding sequence is TGTGCCAGCAGTTTAATTACCGAGACAGGATTACTGTTTTTT. Translation gives CASSLITETGLLFF.

The sample holds many counts of this clonotype. The rearrangement joins TRBV27 to TRBJ1-6; D unclear. V lost 3 bases and J 5 bases, leaving 8 bases between the germline ends. CDR3 length: 14 residues. The germline V gene encodes CDR1 MNHEY and CDR2 SMNVEV (reference sequence). The CDR3 spells CASSFPADNSPLHF. Written as DNA, the CDR3 is TGTGCCAGCAGTTTCCCCGCGGATAATTCACCCCTCCACTTT.